The clone carrying this T cell receptor (beta chain) was counted many times. Its antigen remains unknown. TCRdb called the reads again in MiXCR, with one record for every CDR3 protein. The sample has about 110,000 distinct CDR3 sequences; around 10% are singletons. From germline, CDR1 is SGHNT and CDR2 YENEEA. The CDR3 has 17 residues. The J segment lost 6 bases and the V segment lost 5 bases, leaving 11 bases of the junction unmatched. The sample belongs to a study of T cell repertoires in cytomegalovirus infection. Whole-study context: Public TCR beta signatures provided an indication of both CMV infection and a matching HLA type. Points from the study as a whole: Clonotype analysis showed dominance of the ex vivo response by HLA-C-restricted CMV-specific TCR beta clonotypes.

The chain uses TRBV11-3 and TRBJ2-2; 11 bases match TRBD1. Sequencing was performed on PBMCs, sequenced either directly or after in vitro stimulation (not recorded which). The clonotype was recovered from a human donor in good health (CMV status not recorded). Some clones in this sample may be carry-over from other donors' samples. This CDR3 is CASSPHSGTGGSGELFF. CDR3 sequence (DNA): TGTGCCAGCAGCCCCCATTCCGGGACAGGGGGTTCCGGGGAGCTGTTTTTT.